These T cell receptor beta chains were read from a single sample in a study of post-analysis software for immune sequencing data. TCRdb used MiXCR to reprocess the PCR reads, holding one entry per CDR3 protein. The sample lists 700,000 to 800,000 distinct CDR3 sequences, about 32% occurring once. Sequencing input: blood. The receptors were gathered from a girl under 18 with multiple sclerosis. CDR3s include the opening cysteine and the closing phenylalanine or tryptophan. Not all rows give a size; the values are once, few, many and, for expanded clones, a class.

TRBJ2-7 | TRBV18 | few | CASSPRQRPSYEQYF
TRBJ2-7 | TRBV6-1 | few | CASTFIQGAVYEQYF
TRBJ2-7 | TRBV7-9 | few | CASRSGRGSSYEQYF
TRBJ1-5 | TRBV20-1 | - | CSAYREINQPQHF
TRBJ2-1 | TRBV20-1 | - | CSARGVAGGAYNEQLF
TRBJ1-2 | TRBV5-1 | - | CASSGNRDRGVYGYTF
TRBJ2-3 | TRBV11-2 | few | CASSFQASSTDTQYF
TRBJ1-4 | TRBV5-1 | - | CASSPKTGEIIGKLFF
TRBJ2-5 | TRBV15 | few | CATSRDKEGGPGETQYF
TRBJ2-5 | TRBV29-1 | once | CSVGPQQETQYF
TRBJ2-1 | TRBV9 | - | CASSAGRGGGHNGQFF
TRBJ1-1 | TRBV20-1 | - | CSARSGIFNTEAFF
TRBJ1-6 | TRBV28 | - | CASSPVGGNSPLHF
TRBJ2-5 | TRBV4-1 | few | CASSQVMETQYF
TRBJ2-3 | TRBV10-3 | - | CAIKSSGTGTDTQYF
TRBJ2-1 | TRBV6-2/TRBV6-3 | - | CASGDYPNEQFF
TRBJ2-3 | TRBV28 | - | CAAGEGRDTQYF
TRBJ1-2 | TRBV4-1 | - | CASSQGAGANYGYTF
TRBJ2-7 | TRBV18 | many | CASSPSGSSYEQYF
TRBJ2-7 | TRBV2 | - | CASSEGGAKAEQYF
TRBJ1-5 | TRBV20-1 | - | CSASGTGNQPQHF
TRBJ2-1 | TRBV28 | - | CASSFASGNNEQFF
TRBJ2-7 | TRBV20-1 | few | CSARGLAGVGEQYF
TRBJ1-2 | TRBV7-9 | few | CASSLGGTGGHYGYTF
TRBJ2-5 | TRBV5-1 | few | CASSSGGTQQETQYF
TRBJ1-1 | TRBV21-1 | - | CARRTGEAFF
TRBJ2-5 | TRBV20-1 | - | CSASVQGVRETQYF
TRBJ2-5 | TRBV29-1 | - | CSGEDPLETQYF
TRBJ2-1 | TRBV27 | - | CATTSYNEQFF
TRBJ1-2 | TRBV5-1 | few | CASSLYDRAASNYGYTF
- | TRBV10-3 | few | CAHGGGPADEQYF
TRBJ1-6 | TRBV6-6 | - | CASRIRAPLHF
TRBJ2-1 | TRBV24-1 | - | CATSEPGVNEQFF
TRBJ2-1 | TRBV3-1 | - | CASTIGRTEQFF
TRBJ2-5 | TRBV15 | few | CATSRVRTTDLGETQYF
TRBJ2-1 | TRBV4-3 | few | CASSQDPPKEQFF
TRBJ1-5 | TRBV27 | - | CTSAKQGRYQPQHF
TRBJ1-2 | TRBV29-1 | - | CSVGRDRVAGGYTF
TRBJ2-1 | TRBV5-1 | few | CASSGERPWDEQFF
TRBJ1-2 | TRBV13 | few | CASSTTGGYGYTF
TRBJ1-5 | TRBV6-2/TRBV6-3 | few | CASSTPRTGDRRAQHF
TRBJ2-1 | TRBV20-1 | - | CSALGLEVNEQFF
TRBJ2-2 | TRBV6-5 | once | CASSYPQGSGASNTGELFF
TRBJ1-5 | TRBV7-2 | - | CASSLDPRNQPQHF
TRBJ2-3 | TRBV20-1 | - | CSAHTQDLSGKSTDTQYF
TRBJ2-1 | TRBV3-1 | - | CASSSSGTIFNEQFF
TRBJ2-1 | TRBV10-3 | - | CAIRAWGGEQFF
TRBJ2-5 | TRBV7-2 | - | CASSITGDRETQYF
TRBJ2-5 | TRBV3-1 | few | CASALADQEAQYF
TRBJ2-5 | TRBV6-5 | - | CASSYRQETQYF
TRBJ1-1 | TRBV5-1 | - | CASSWGRLREGDTEAFF
TRBJ2-1 | TRBV5-1 | few | CASSLVAGTPYNEQFF
TRBJ2-7 | TRBV5-5 | - | CASSPGLSRITYEQYF
TRBJ2-7 | TRBV4-1 | - | CASSHAGTGYEQYF